Following are 31 T cell receptor beta chains from one sample sequenced in a study of shared clonotypes between healthy human individuals. Sequencing used immunoSEQ multiplex PCR; TCRdb keeps in-frame clones, though not all of them. The sample shows around 1 million clones, more than 75% of them seen only once. Sequenced sample: memory CD4+ T cells sorted from blood. Described subset: CD45RA-negative fraction. These TCRs come from a man between 18 and 35 years old in good health.

V is TRBV15 and J is TRBJ2-7; D may be TRBD1 or TRBD2 (5 bases each). The CDR3 has 16 amino acids. The V end was cut by 0 bases, the J end by 0 bases, with 12 bases between. In germline, CDR1 is LNHNV, CDR2 YYDKDF (reference sequence). CDR3 sequence (DNA): TGTGCCACCAGCAGAGATGGGACGGACCACTCCTACGAGCAGTACTTC. Translated: CATSRDGTDHSYEQYF.

V usage is TRBV5-4 and J usage is TRBJ1-3; no clear D gene. Per the germline V gene, CDR1 is SGHNT and CDR2 is YYREEE (reference sequence). This CDR3 is 13 amino acids long. The germline V and J ends were trimmed by 3 bases and 4 bases, with 8 bases remaining between them. The CDR3 region has the DNA TGTGCCAGCAGCTCCATCGACGGAAACACCATATATTTT. The encoded protein is CASSSIDGNTIYF.

The J gene is TRBJ1-3, the V gene TRBV9; 8 nucleotides agree with TRBD1. J gave up 3 bases and V 4 bases, and 6 bases lay outside the gene matches. The CDR3 is 15 amino acids. Germline CDR1 is SGDLS and CDR2 is YYNGEE. Written as DNA, the CDR3 is TGTGCCAGCAGCCCGGGGACAGGCGATGGAAACACCATATATTTT. This codes for CASSPGTGDGNTIYF. The full variable domain, in which reference TRBV9 and TRBJ1-3 provide the parts outside the CDR3, is DSGVTQTPKHLITATGQRVTLRCSPRSGDLSVYWYQQSLDQGLQFLIQYYNGEERAKGNILERFSAQQFPDLHSELNLSSLELGDSALYFCASSPGTGDGNTIYFGEGSWLTVV.

The chain employs TRBV5-1 and TRBJ2-7, with D possibly TRBD1 on 6 matching bases. Germline CDR1 and CDR2: SGHRS and YFSETQ. The CDR3 covers 16 residues. The V gene lost 5 bases and the J gene lost 0 bases, with 18 bases spanning the gap. CDR3: CASSPDSGGTSYEQYF. Written as DNA, the CDR3 is TGCGCCAGCAGTCCGGACAGTGGGGGCACCTCCTACGAGCAGTACTTC. The variable domain in full, with the rest retrieved from reference TRBV5-1 and TRBJ2-7, is KAGVTQTPRYLIKTRGQQVTLSCSPISGHRSVSWYQQTPGQGLQFLFEYFSETQRNKGNFPGRFSGRQFSNSRSEMNVSTLELGDSALYLCASSPDSGGTSYEQYFGPGTRLTVT.

The chain links TRBV2 to TRBJ1-1; a possible D gene is TRBD1 (5 bases). The CDR3 length is 15 residues. CDR1 and CDR2 (germline): SNHLY, FYNNEI. V lost 9 bases to trimming and J lost 1 base, with 18 bases between them. CDR3 amino acids: CASASPPGRNTEAFF. DNA of the CDR3: TGTGCCAGTGCTAGTCCCCCAGGGCGGAACACTGAAGCTTTCTTT. Based on the CDR3 plus reference TRBV2 and TRBJ1-1, the full variable domain is EPEVTQTPSHQVTQMGQEVILRCVPISNHLYFYWYRQILGQKVEFLVSFYNNEISEKSEIFDDQFSVERPDGSNFTLKIRSTKLEDSAMYFCASASPPGRNTEAFFGQGTRLTVV.

The chain has TRBV10-3 and TRBJ1-2; maybe TRBD1 (5 bases). Germline V gene sequence: CDR1 ENHRY, CDR2 SYGVKD. CDR3 length: 16 amino acids. Trimming took off 3 bases at V and 2 bases at J, with 16 bases between the two ends. This chain's CDR3 is CAISDTADSSNYGYTF. The CDR3 region has the DNA TGTGCCATCAGTGATACCGCTGACAGTTCCAACTATGGCTACACCTTC.

This clone was detected only once. An end of the junction differs from the germline gene, which may be a read error. The chain employs TRBV5-1 and TRBJ2-7; D gene uncertain. The CDR3 is 16 amino acids. Looked up from germline, CDR1 is SGHRS and CDR2 is YFSETQ. This chain's CDR3 is CASSLESVVFSHEQYF. The CDR3 DNA sequence: TGCGCCAGCAGCTTGGAGTCAGTAGTTTTCTCCCACGAGCAGTACTTC.

The genes are TRBV23-1 and TRBJ2-5; D unresolved. TRBV23-1 is flagged as an ORF with uncertain function. This CDR3 is 14 amino acids long. Trimming cost V 7 bases and J 1 base, with 13 bases left between them. The CDR3 region has the DNA TGCGCCAGCAACAAACGGCGGATCCAAGAGACCCAGTACTTC. Protein sequence: CASNKRRIQETQYF.

V usage is TRBV6-6 and J usage is TRBJ2-5; D might be TRBD1 (5 bases). The V gene lost 7 bases and the J gene lost 13 bases, with 16 bases spanning the gap. The CDR3 runs 11 residues. Germline lookup yields CDR1 MNHNY and CDR2 SVGAGI (reference sequence). The CDR3 spells CASITGGAMYF. The DNA for the CDR3 is TGTGCCAGCATTACGGGTGGGGCAATGTACTTC.

The chain employs TRBV10-3 and TRBJ2-7, with 9 bases aligning to TRBD1. Germline loops: CDR1 ENHRY, CDR2 SYGVKD. The trim removed 11 bases at V and 5 bases at J, leaving 7 bases unmatched. CDR3 size: 12 residues. CDR3: CASRDRDDEQYF. CDR3 in DNA: TGTGCCTCCCGGGACAGGGACGACGAGCAGTACTTC.

Worth noting for this clone: The germline gene is not matched at one end of the junction; a read error may be the cause. This sequence joins TRBV30 and TRBJ1-3, with 10 bases that match TRBD1. Germline V gives CDR1 GTSNPN, CDR2 SVGIG (reference sequence). This CDR3 has 14 amino acids. This chain's CDR3 is CAWKTGGSRNTIYF. In DNA, the CDR3 is TGTGCCTGGAAGACAGGGGGCTCTAGAAACACCATATATTTT.

The rearrangement links TRBV10-1 to TRBJ2-5; maybe TRBD1 (5 bases). This CDR3 comprises 13 residues. Germline CDR1 WNHNN, CDR2 SYGVQD (reference sequence). Trimming removed 5 bases from V and 2 bases from J, with 9 bases in between. The CDR3 nucleotides read TGCGCCAGCAGTAGGGGATGGCAAGAGACCCAGTACTTC. Translation gives CASSRGWQETQYF.

This clone came up a few times. The rearrangement uses TRBV11-3 and TRBJ1-1, with 8 nucleotides matching TRBD1. Germline values: CDR1 SGHNT, CDR2 YENEEA. V lost 5 bases to trimming and J lost 5 bases; unmatched junction nucleotides: 7. The CDR3 sequence is 14 residues long. Written as DNA, the CDR3 is TGTGCCAGCAGCACAGGACAGGGAGAGACTGAAGCTTTCTTT. It is translated as CASSTGQGETEAFF.

The gene calls are TRBV5-6 and TRBJ1-2; tentative D call: TRBD1 (5 bases). This CDR3 comprises 16 residues. Trimming removed 4 bases from V and 6 bases from J, with 22 bases in between. Looked up from germline, CDR1 is SGHDT and CDR2 is YYEEEE. The CDR3 loop reads CASSPRWDRVEDGYTF. The CDR3, as DNA: TGTGCCAGCAGCCCTAGATGGGACCGGGTCGAGGATGGCTACACCTTC.

The rearrangement joins TRBV5-6 to TRBJ2-3; 8 bases align to TRBD2. This CDR3 is built from 16 residues. V trimming: 0 bases; J trimming: 5 bases; junction bases outside the gene matches: 8. Germline V gene data show CDR1 as SGHDT and CDR2 as YYEEEE. In DNA, the CDR3 is TGTGCCAGCAGCTTGGTTCCGGGGGGGCTAAAAGATACGCAGTATTTT. Amino acids: CASSLVPGGLKDTQYF.

The rearrangement joins TRBV9 to TRBJ2-7; 11 bases fit TRBD2. This CDR3 is 17 amino acids long. V lost 4 bases to trimming and J lost 0 bases; unmatched junction nucleotides: 9. Germline assignment: CDR1 SGDLS and CDR2 YYNGEE. In DNA form, the CDR3 reads TGTGCCAGCAGCCCCCGGAGGGGACTAGCGGACTCCTACGAGCAGTACTTC. This gives the protein CASSPRRGLADSYEQYF.

The gene calls are TRBV10-2 and TRBJ2-5, with TRBD2 identical over 11 bases. The germline V gene has CDR1 WSHSY and CDR2 SAAADI. V lost 3 bases to trimming and J lost 4 bases; unmatched junction nucleotides: 4. The CDR3 has 15 amino acids. The chain's CDR3 is CASSDGSGRAETQYF. The CDR3 DNA reads TGCGCCAGCAGTGATGGTAGCGGGAGGGCAGAGACCCAGTACTTC.

The chain combines TRBV28 with TRBJ1-6; a possible D gene is TRBD1 (5 bases). The CDR3 runs 15 residues. Germline V gene lookup returns CDR1 MDHEN and CDR2 SYDVKM. The germline V and J ends were trimmed by 10 bases and 2 bases, with 15 bases remaining between them. The chain's CDR3 is CATFSRGTYNSPLHF. In DNA form, the CDR3 reads TGTGCCACCTTTTCGAGGGGCACCTATAATTCACCCCTCCACTTT.

The chain combines TRBV7-2 with TRBJ2-3; possibly TRBD2 for D (6 bases). The germline CDR1 and CDR2 sequences are SGHTA and FQGNSA. V dropped 6 bases and J dropped 0 bases, with 13 bases sitting between them. This CDR3 comprises 15 residues. CDR3 nucleotides: TGTGCCAGCAGGACTAGACGGAGTAGCACAGATACGCAGTATTTT. Protein: CASRTRRSSTDTQYF. The entire variable domain, with the rest obtained from reference TRBV7-2 and TRBJ2-3, is as follows: GAGVSQSPSNKVTEKGKDVELRCDPISGHTALYWYRQSLGQGLEFLIYFQGNSAPDKSGLPSDRFSAERTGGSVSTLTIQRTQQEDSAVYLCASRTRRSSTDTQYFGPGTRLTVL.

The rearrangement links TRBV6-1 to TRBJ1-6; D gene uncertain. The V end was cut by 2 bases, the J end by 7 bases, with 12 bases between. CDR1 and CDR2 from the germline V gene are MNHNS and SASEGT. The CDR3 covers 15 residues. CDR3: CASSELTVLNSPLHF. The CDR3, as DNA: TGTGCCAGCAGTGAATTGACGGTCCTGAATTCACCCCTCCACTTT.

The genes are TRBV6-5 and TRBJ1-1; 11 positions match TRBD1. This CDR3 has 14 amino acids. V lost 7 bases and J lost 3; bases outside the gene matches: 4. Germline V gene lookup returns CDR1 MNHEY and CDR2 SVGAGI. In DNA, the CDR3 is TGTGCCAGCATCCGGGACAGGGGGGACACTGAAGCTTTCTTT. Amino acid sequence: CASIRDRGDTEAFF.

The chain uses TRBV5-1 and TRBJ2-5, with a tentative D call TRBD2 (6 bases). The CDR3 spans 18 residues. The V end was cut by 3 bases, the J end by 5 bases, with 26 bases between. Germline assignment: CDR1 SGHRS and CDR2 YFSETQ. The CDR3 nucleotides are TGCGCCAGCAGCTCCGGGGGTCCCCTTCCACTTCCACTTGAGACCCAGTACTTC. Its translation: CASSSGGPLPLPLETQYF.

The chain employs TRBV19 and TRBJ2-2; D gene unclear. Germline lookup yields CDR1 LNHDA and CDR2 SQIVND (reference sequence). Trimming cost V 0 bases and J 3 bases, with 11 bases left between them. This CDR3 is 16 amino acids long. CDR3 sequence reads: CASSIDHATHTGELFF. The CDR3 bases are TGTGCCAGTAGTATAGATCACGCGACTCACACCGGGGAGCTGTTTTTT.

In its sample, this clone was seen once. The chain couples TRBV2 to TRBJ2-7; D is unclear. CDR3 length: 8 amino acids. V lost 6 bases and J 6 bases, leaving 0 bases between the germline ends. CDR1 SNHLY and CDR2 FYNNEI come from the germline V gene. CDR3 bases: TGTGCCAGCAGCGAGCAGTACTTC. Its protein product is CASSEQYF.

The chain combines TRBV6-6 with TRBJ2-5; 12 bases align to TRBD2. V was clipped by 2 bases and J by 7 bases; unmatched bases: 5. This CDR3 spans 15 amino acids. Germline V lookup: CDR1 MNHNY, CDR2 SVGAGI (reference sequence). CDR3 sequence: CASSYGLAGSGTQYF. Here the CDR3 DNA reads TGTGCCAGCAGTTACGGACTAGCGGGAAGTGGGACCCAGTACTTC.

This clone was seen a few times. Other nucleotide sequences in the sample specify the same CDR3. V usage is TRBV5-1 and J usage is TRBJ1-6; the match to TRBD1 covers 8 bases. Germline CDR1 is SGHRS and CDR2 is YFSETQ. Germline trimming cut 3 bases from V and 7 bases from J; bases unmatched to any gene: 3. The CDR3 loop spans 14 amino acids. CDR3: CASSSGQGNSPLHF. The CDR3 DNA reads as TGCGCCAGCAGCTCCGGACAGGGAAATTCACCCCTCCACTTT.

The chain links TRBV4-1 to TRBJ1-5; D not certain. The CDR3 totals 15 residues. The germline gives CDR1 MGHRA, CDR2 YSYEKL. Trimming took 1 base from V and 1 from J, leaving 8 bases between them. CDR3 protein: CASSQGLQSNQPQHF. The CDR3 DNA sequence: TGCGCCAGCAGCCAAGGTTTGCAGAGCAATCAGCCCCAGCATTTT.

The rearrangement uses TRBV5-1 and TRBJ2-5; D may be TRBD2 (6 bases). The CDR3 is 17 amino acids. Germline V gene data show CDR1 as SGHRS and CDR2 as YFSETQ. Trimming removed 1 base from V and 0 bases from J, with 16 bases in between. CDR3: CASSLNGRSGNQETQYF. The CDR3 nucleotides read TGCGCCAGCAGCTTGAACGGGCGTAGCGGCAACCAAGAGACCCAGTACTTC.

This chain connects TRBV7-2 to TRBJ2-5, with 14 bases fitting TRBD2. The junction had 6 bases not matched to a gene; V was cut back by 1 base and J by 5 bases. Germline-derived CDR1 and CDR2 are SGHTA and FQGNSA. CDR3 length equals 17 residues. The CDR3 region has the DNA TGTGCCAGCAGCTTAGGGACTAGCGGGAGGTTTCGGGAGACCCAGTACTTC. This translates into CASSLGTSGRFRETQYF.

V usage is TRBV2 and J usage is TRBJ2-2; D call uncertain. V dropped 8 bases and J dropped 2 bases, with 12 bases sitting between them. This CDR3 contains 14 residues. Germline lookup yields CDR1 SNHLY and CDR2 FYNNEI. The CDR3 loop is CASCQETNTGELFF. The CDR3, as DNA: TGTGCCAGCTGCCAGGAAACTAACACCGGGGAGCTGTTTTTT.

This chain links TRBV19 with TRBJ2-5; D might be TRBD1 (6 bases). Deletions cut 3 bases from V and 1 base from J, with 15 bases between. Germline V CDR1 and CDR2: LNHDA, SQIVND (reference sequence). The CDR3 is made up of 16 amino acids. The CDR3 sequence is CASSMGSGAPQETQYF. CDR3 coding DNA: TGTGCCAGTAGTATGGGGTCAGGGGCCCCCCAAGAGACCCAGTACTTC.